This TCR beta chain appears in the sequencing data of a study of shared clonotypes between healthy human individuals (dated by TCRdb to between 2020 and 2021). About the study as a whole: The cohort comprised a couple of women and a few men aged 18 to 49 years. For each donor, CD4 naive and CD4 memory were each run on three plates, CD8 naive on two plates, and CD8 memory on one plate. The study deeply sequenced blood TCR repertoires of five healthy adults to estimate repertoire size and the extent of clonotype sharing between individuals. Different laboratories and diverse techniques were used to prepare libraries and sequence TCR repertoires, to increase sequencing depth and limit assay-specific biases. Each donor's leukapheresis produced roughly between roughly 0.9 and 8.9 billion PBMCs. Broader findings and caveats from the paper: Sampling was restricted to blood, and TCR repertoires in tissues likely differ from the TCR repertoires found in blood. The small number of donors limited the genetic and exposure-history diversity represented. Naive subsets generally had larger estimated clonotype richness than memory subsets did. When several donors were compared, the shared fraction of clonotypes was around 5% for naive CD4, around 3.5% for naive CD8, about 2.4% for memory CD4, and under 0.5% for memory CD8. Higher generation probabilities were observed for clonotypes shared by all four sorted-subset donors than for non-shared clonotypes. Pairwise subsampling led to the expectation that sequencing depth would affect the degree of clonotype sharing among donors. Rarefaction of sorted-subset datasets indicated incomplete sequencing despite the large sequencing depth.

The V end loses 4 bases and the J end loses 0 bases, and a stretch of 12 bases separates them. The germline V gene gives CDR1 as SGHTA and CDR2 as FQGNSA. The CDR3 numbers 15 residues from cysteine through phenylalanine. This entry keeps only the CDR3 DNA: 45 bases, framed from base 1. Using the deep immunoSEQ assay, multiplex PCR amplified TCR CDR3 regions from genomic DNA. Extracted genomic DNA from each cell subset was distributed evenly across all wells of several immunoSEQ 96-well plates, and each plate was treated as a replicate. For sorted subsets, each replicate PCR was loaded with 200 ng genomic DNA, equivalent to 25,000 to 30,000 T cell genomes. Purified libraries were quantified with a Qubit 3.0 fluorometer, sized on a Bioanalyzer 2100, and re-quantified with the KAPA Library Quantification kit. Each immunoSEQ 96-well plate was sequenced on its own single-read 150-cycle Illumina NextSeq 550 flow cell. The published analysis was carried out like this. Because only junctional sequences without quality scores were contained in the immunoSEQ output, filtering matching that applied to full-length reads could not be performed. Sequences were annotated with PyIR, a Python wrapper for IgBLAST v1.9, using IMGT germline references to assign V/J genes and CDR3. Reads were filtered out if the reads had weak V/J assignments (E-value above 1e-6), no CDR3, stop codons, out-of-frame junctions, or ambiguous translated residues. V3J clonotypes were defined as sequences sharing the same inferred V gene, J gene, and CDR3 amino acid sequence. Percentage overlap between repertoires was calculated by dividing the number of shared unique clonotypes by the size of the smaller repertoire. RTK rarefaction, the Chao1 estimator, and Recon v2.1 estimates of unobserved clonotypes were used to assess repertoire richness. Generation probabilities were computed with OLGA for all TCRbeta clonotypes obtained by the gDNA method from four donors. Not all clones reach the TCRdb copy of this immuneACCESS table, which keeps in-frame sequences only. Checked studies attribute under half of the gap to unresolved V genes and leave the rest unexplained. The V and J calls and clone size come from that table; D and trimming were worked out from the DNA. The sample contains approximately 710,000 clones, 90% of them found a single time. The ten largest clones capture less than 40% of the sample.

The donors were healthy, HIV-negative adults with no recently reported acute infections or vaccinations. Every donor was a Caucasian adult living in Nashville, Tennessee, USA. CD8 memory samples combined magnetically selected CD45RO+ cells with CCR7-negative CD45RA+ effector memory (TemRA) cells. After blood collection by leukapheresis, PBMCs were isolated using Ficoll-Histopaque density gradient centrifugation and then cryopreserved in the vapor phase of liquid nitrogen. Analytical flow cytometry was used to check the purity and quantity of every magnetically sorted T cell population. Each sorted fraction had its genomic DNA isolated and then quantified by UV absorbance on a Nanodrop 2000c. Notes on this clone: This clone's antigen is unknown. Base quality data are lacking; no much larger clone is found one base away.

The TCR comes from a man aged 18-30 years in good health. Some clones in this sample may be carry-over from other donors' samples. Input material: memory CD8+ T cells from PBMCs. The sample's cell subset or site label, decoded: CD45RO+ cells pooled with CCR7-negative TemRA cells. The chain is encoded by TRBV7-2 joined to TRBJ1-2; the D region possibly corresponds to TRBD1 (5 bases align). The CDR3 sequence is CASSSGQPTNYGYTF. The DNA is as follows: TGTGCCAGCAGCTCCGGACAACCTACTAACTATGGCTACACCTTC.